The 11 T cell receptor beta chains given below trace back to one sample, sequenced in a study of regulatory T cells in long-lasting Graves disease. Time point given: newly diagnosed GD, antithyroid drugs for less than 3 months. Preparation of the TCR library used RNA extracted from PBMCs. Sequencing libraries for TCR beta were prepared with iRepertoire HTBI primers and Arm-PCR of CDR3 regions. TCRdb re-analysed the multiplex PCR reads in MiXCR, keeping a single row per CDR3 protein. Of 500,000 to 700,000 distinct CDR3 sequences listed, approximately 15% are singletons. The sample was also linked to a second study, of T cells in Graves' hyperthyroidism and ophthalmopathy.

This specimen consisted of peripheral blood mononuclear cells (PBMCs), obtained at new diagnosis, from a patient treated with antithyroid drugs. These receptors were collected from a woman in her 30s with Graves disease.

This clonotype was counted a few times. The rearrangement joins TRBV6-1 to TRBJ1-2; 7 bases align to TRBD1. The length of the CDR3 is 15 residues. Germline-derived CDR1 and CDR2 are MNHNS and SASEGT. The V segment lost 7 bases and the J segment 4 bases; nucleotides outside the gene matches: 12. The CDR3 is CASTSRQGRVYGYTF. The CDR3 nucleotides read TGTGCCAGCACCTCAAGACAGGGAAGAGTCTATGGCTACACCTTC.

This clonotype has a count of ten or more. The chain links TRBV9 to TRBJ2-1; possibly TRBD2 for D (6 bases). V dropped 0 bases and J dropped 7 bases, with 11 bases sitting between them. Germline CDR1 is SGDLS and CDR2 is YYNGEE. The CDR3 length is 14 residues. CDR3 nucleotide sequence: TGTGCCAGCAGCGTAGCGGGAGAAAGGAATGAGCAGTTCTTC. Encoded protein: CASSVAGERNEQFF.

In its sample, this clonotype was seen a few times. The gene calls are TRBV2 and TRBJ1-5; TRBD1 agrees at 7 bases. CDR3 size: 15 residues. After removal of 6 bases from V and 2 bases from J, the junction contained 7 bases not matched to a gene. Germline assignment: CDR1 SNHLY and CDR2 FYNNEI. This CDR3 reads CASSGTEVGNQPQHF. The CDR3 region has the DNA TGTGCCAGCAGCGGGACAGAGGTCGGCAATCAGCCCCAGCATTTT.

This clonotype showed up many times. The chain combines TRBV2 with TRBJ2-7; TRBD1 aligns across 8 bases. CDR1 and CDR2 from the germline V gene are SNHLY and FYNNEI. CDR3 length equals 12 residues. After removal of 10 bases from V and 3 bases from J, the junction contained 5 bases not matched to a gene. In nucleotides, the CDR3 is TGTGCCAACCGGGACAGGAACTACGAGCAGTACTTC. Encoded protein: CANRDRNYEQYF. The complete variable domain, with remaining parts taken from reference TRBV2 and TRBJ2-7, reads EPEVTQTPSHQVTQMGQEVILRCVPISNHLYFYWYRQILGQKVEFLVSFYNNEISEKSEIFDDQFSVERPDGSNFTLKIRSTKLEDSAMYFCANRDRNYEQYFGPGTRLTVT.

This clonotype was seen repeatedly, ten times or more. This rearrangement joins TRBV28 to TRBJ2-1, with 10 bases that match TRBD1. Germline CDR1 and CDR2: MDHEN and SYDVKM. The V segment lost 0 bases and the J segment 7 bases; nucleotides outside the gene matches: 3. This CDR3 is 15 amino acids long. CDR3 in DNA: TGTGCCAGCAGTTTATGGGGACAGGGGAGGAATGAGCAGTTCTTC. Protein: CASSLWGQGRNEQFF.

The rearrangement joins TRBV29-1 to TRBJ2-7; TRBD1 agrees at 10 bases. The length of the CDR3 is 16 residues. V lost 3 bases to trimming and J lost 4 bases; unmatched junction nucleotides: 12. CDR1 and CDR2 (germline): SQVTM, ANQGSEA. CDR3 nucleotide sequence: TGCAGCGTTGAGCAGACAGGGGGCTCTCCCCCATACGAGCAGTACTTC. Translation: CSVEQTGGSPPYEQYF.

The chain recombines TRBV29-1 with TRBJ2-3, with D possibly being TRBD1 or TRBD2 (5 bases each). The germline V and J ends were trimmed by 5 bases and 3 bases, with 21 bases remaining between them. The CDR3 consists of 16 residues. CDR1 and CDR2 from the germline V gene are SQVTM and ANQGSEA. The CDR3 region has the DNA TGCAGCGTTCGCTTGGCCTCGGGACCTCATACAGATACGCAGTATTTT. Translation gives CSVRLASGPHTDTQYF.

This sequence joins TRBV18 and TRBJ2-5; D is unclear. The CDR3 is 11 residues long. V was shortened by 2 bases and J by 5 bases, with 3 bases between the two germline ends. Germline CDR1 is KGHSH and CDR2 is LQKENI. The CDR3, as DNA: TGTGCCAGCTCACCAATGGAGACCCAGTACTTC. As protein: CASSPMETQYF.

The V and J genes are TRBV5-1 and TRBJ2-2, with 9 bases fitting TRBD2. The CDR3 spans 14 residues. From germline, CDR1 is SGHRS and CDR2 YFSETQ. Trimming cost V 4 bases and J 6 bases; bases outside gene matches: 4. This CDR3 is CASSLGTSPGELFF. The CDR3 region has the DNA TGCGCCAGCAGCCTCGGGACTAGCCCCGGGGAGCTGTTTTTT.

Written as DNA, the CDR3 is TGTGCCTGGAGTGTAGGCGTCTCTGGAAACACCATATATTTT. Residues: CAWSVGVSGNTIYF. J is TRBJ1-3 and V is TRBV30, with no clear D. Germline values: CDR1 GTSNPN, CDR2 SVGIG (reference sequence). CDR3 length equals 14 residues. The V gene lost 0 bases and the J gene lost 0 bases, with 6 bases spanning the gap. Full variable domain (remainder filled in from reference TRBV30 and TRBJ1-3): SQTIHQWPATLVQPVGSPLSLECTVEGTSNPNLYWYRQAAGRGLQLLFYSVGIGQISSEVPQNLSASRPQDRQFILSSKKLLLSDSGFYLCAWSVGVSGNTIYFGEGSWLTVV.

This clonotype was detected ten times or more. The junction shows a germline mismatch at one end, possibly a read error. The rearrangement links TRBV18 to TRBJ1-4; D remains unclear. Germline-derived CDR1 and CDR2 are KGHSH and LQKENI. The CDR3 is made up of 12 amino acids. CDR3 region: CASSPTNEKLFF. The CDR3 DNA reads TGTGCCAGCTCACCAACAAATGAAAAACTGTTTTTT. The full variable domain, rest sourced from reference TRBV18 and TRBJ1-4, is NAGVMQNPRHLVRRRGQEARLRCSPMKGHSHVYWYRQLPEEGLKFMVYLQKENIIDESGMPKERFSAEFPKEGPSILRIQQVVRGDSAAYFCASSPTNEKLFFGSGTQLSVL.